The 7 T cell receptor beta chains reported below all come from one sample, sequenced in a study of beta chain features in type 1 diabetes. As every portion of the isolated RNA was reverse transcribed, the sequencing read expressed TCRB transcripts. Method: immunoSEQ multiplex PCR; TCRdb's copy keeps in-frame clones and lacks some. The profile shows a few hundred thousand clones, 25% to 30% of them singletons. Sequencing input: central memory CD4+ T cells from blood. These receptors all come from a young man in good health.

This clone appeared a few times. This chain uses TRBV20-1 with TRBJ2-7; D possibly corresponds to TRBD2 (6 bases). CDR1 DFQATT and CDR2 SNEGSKA come from the germline V gene (reference sequence). Trimming removed 8 bases from V and 6 bases from J, with 14 bases in between. The CDR3 length is 11 residues. CDR3 sequence reads: CSLSGIGEQYF. CDR3 nucleotide sequence: TGCAGTCTTAGCGGAATAGGCGAGCAGTACTTC.

This clone was seen a handful of times. The chain couples TRBV15 to TRBJ1-4; no reliable D call. Germline values: CDR1 LNHNV, CDR2 YYDKDF (reference sequence). This CDR3 comprises 14 residues. V lost 4 bases, J lost 0 bases, and 6 bases lay in between. In nucleotides, the CDR3 is TGTGCCACCAGCATACAGTCAACTAATGAAAAACTGTTTTTT. Translating gives CATSIQSTNEKLFF.

This clone has only a few counts. This chain links TRBV29-1 with TRBJ2-2, with 10 positions matching TRBD1. Germline values: CDR1 SQVTM, CDR2 ANQGSEA. CDR3 length equals 15 residues. Trimming cost V 8 bases and J 4 bases; bases outside gene matches: 10. Here the CDR3 reads CSFLRDRGGTGELFF. The DNA for the CDR3 is TGCAGCTTCTTGAGGGACAGGGGAGGCACCGGGGAGCTGTTTTTT.

The table lists this clone with many counts. V is TRBV2 and J is TRBJ2-7; maybe TRBD1 (5 bases). Between the trimmed V and J ends, which lost 6 bases and 1 base, there was a span of 13 bases. CDR3 length: 14 amino acids. CDR1 and CDR2 from the germline V gene are SNHLY and FYNNEI. CDR3 protein: CASRPTRTSYEQYF. The CDR3 region has the DNA TGTGCCAGCAGACCCACTCGGACATCCTACGAGCAGTACTTC.

This clone has just a few counts. J is TRBJ2-2 and V is TRBV6-5; D not certain. The germline V gene encodes CDR1 MNHEY and CDR2 SVGAGI. V was cut by 3 bases and J by 3 bases, with 8 bases left in between. CDR3 size: 14 residues. This chain's CDR3 is CASSYGVYTGELFF. The CDR3 DNA reads as TGTGCCAGCAGTTATGGAGTGTACACCGGGGAGCTGTTTTTT.

The rearrangement links TRBV6-6 to TRBJ1-1, with D uncertain. Trimming removed 6 bases at V and 5 bases at J, with 10 bases between. The CDR3 is 12 amino acids. Germline V lookup: CDR1 MNHNY, CDR2 SVGAGI (reference sequence). This CDR3 is CASSRSQTEAFF. The CDR3 coding sequence is TGTGCCAGCAGCCGGTCTCAGACTGAAGCTTTCTTT.

The V call is TRBV5-4, the J call TRBJ2-1; D ambiguous. In germline, CDR1 is SGHNT, CDR2 YYREEE (reference sequence). CDR3 length: 11 amino acids. The V end lost 5 bases, the J end lost 7 bases, and 7 bases lay between the germline ends. The CDR3 DNA is TGTGCCAGCAGTTCTGCAAATGAGCAGTTCTTC. It codes for CASSSANEQFF.